This is a list of T cell receptor beta chains from one sample in a study of T cell repertoires in cytomegalovirus infection. In TCRdb, the reads were re-called with MiXCR into one record per CDR3 protein. The table includes about 69,000 distinct CDR3 sequences, under 30% detected once. The antigens for these receptors are not known. The sample in question was CD8+ T cells from cultured PBMCs, obtained from culture after CMV antigen stimulation. The receptors derive from a human donor in good health (CMV status not recorded). Some clones in this sample may be carry-over from other donors' samples. Each CDR3 is given with its conserved first and last residue. Fields, in order: clone size, D gene, J gene, V gene, CDR3 protein, CDR3 DNA. The D gene is left open where the match is weak. Clone size appears in some rows only: once, few, many, or a class for an expanded clone.

- - TRBJ1-2 TRBV9 CASSALAPGRGEGGYTF TGTGCCAGCAGCGCACTTGCACCGGGACGGGGGGAAGGAGGCTACACCTTC
- - TRBJ1-3 TRBV29-1 CSGLYSGNTIYF TGCAGCGGATTATACTCTGGAAACACCATATATTTT
few - TRBJ1-1 TRBV18 CASSPIRTGKISNTEAFF TGTGCCAGCTCACCAATCCGAACTGGGAAGATTTCGAACACTGAAGCTTTCTTT
- TRBD1 TRBJ2-7 TRBV19 CASSYRGTYEQYF TGTGCCAGTAGTTACAGGGGGACCTACGAGCAGTACTTC
- TRBD1 TRBJ2-5 TRBV12-3/TRBV12-4 CASSLRGRETQYF TGTGCCAGCAGTTTAAGGGGGCGAGAGACCCAGTACTTC
once - TRBJ2-1 TRBV20-1 CSAVGWALTNNEQFF TGCAGTGCTGTGGGGTGGGCCCTTACAAACAATGAGCAGTTCTTC
many - TRBJ1-5 TRBV30 CAWSEGNQPQHF TGTGCCTGGAGTGAAGGAAATCAGCCCCAGCATTTT
few - TRBJ2-4 TRBV7-9 CASSSGVKEAKNIQYF TGTGCCAGCAGCTCCGGGGTCAAAGAGGCCAAAAACATTCAGTACTTC
- - TRBJ2-7 TRBV3-1 CASSLTITEQYF TGTGCCAGCAGCCTGACCATTACCGAGCAGTACTTC
many TRBD1 TRBJ2-7 TRBV27 CASRDRGYYEQYF TGTGCCAGCAGGGACAGGGGATACTACGAGCAGTACTTC
many - TRBJ1-1 TRBV20-1 CSAPEGNTEAFF TGCAGTGCTCCGGAAGGTAACACTGAAGCTTTCTTT
- - TRBJ2-1 TRBV5-1 CASTPVGAGNEQFF TGCGCCAGCACCCCTGTGGGGGCTGGCAATGAGCAGTTCTTC
many - TRBJ1-1 TRBV7-6 CASSDRSLGTEAFF TGTGCCAGCAGCGACCGGTCCCTCGGGACTGAAGCTTTCTTT
few TRBD1 TRBJ2-7 TRBV7-9 CASSLPGQEFYEQYF TGTGCCAGCAGTCTGCCGGGACAGGAATTCTACGAGCAGTACTTC
- TRBD2 TRBJ2-4 TRBV19 CASSPREGRAKNIQYF TGTGCCAGTAGTCCCCGGGAGGGGAGGGCCAAAAACATTCAGTACTTC
few - TRBJ1-2 TRBV7-9 CASTDLHGYTF TGTGCCAGCACCGACTTACATGGCTACACCTTC
few - TRBJ1-6 TRBV28 CASSLRQAIYNSPLHF TGTGCCAGCAGTCTAAGGCAAGCAATCTATAATTCACCCCTCCACTTT
many - TRBJ2-2 TRBV7-6 CASSLAGGRAGELFF TGTGCCAGCAGCTTAGCGGGGGGGCGCGCCGGGGAGCTGTTTTTT
many - TRBJ2-7 TRBV7-2 CASSLNLMYEQYF TGTGCCAGCAGCTTAAATTTGATGTACGAGCAGTACTTC
- - TRBJ1-3 TRBV28 CASSFQASSGNTIYF TGTGCCAGCAGTTTTCAGGCTAGCTCTGGAAACACCATATATTTT
few TRBD2 TRBJ2-1 TRBV24-1 CATSDSGGSYNEQFF TGTGCCACCAGTGATTCTGGCGGGAGTTACAATGAGCAGTTCTTC
few TRBD2 TRBJ2-1 TRBV27 CASSLRGLASSYNEQFF TGTGCCAGCAGTTTGAGGGGACTAGCGAGCTCCTACAATGAGCAGTTCTTC
- - TRBJ1-3 TRBV20-1 CSGAASPGASGNTIYF TGCAGCGGTGCGGCCAGCCCTGGAGCCTCTGGAAACACCATATATTTT
few TRBD1 TRBJ1-4 TRBV6-5 CASSYIAADRARGEKLFF TGTGCCAGCAGTTACATCGCGGCCGACAGGGCCCGGGGAGAAAAACTGTTTTTT
few TRBD2 TRBJ2-7 TRBV4-3 CASSHAGGYPFYEQYF TGCGCCAGCAGCCACGCGGGGGGGTACCCATTCTACGAGCAGTACTTC
many TRBD1 TRBJ1-2 TRBV9 CASSDTGGADYGYTF TGTGCCAGCAGCGATACAGGGGGCGCGGACTATGGCTACACCTTC
- - TRBJ1-2 TRBV7-2 CASSFQGPRRGYTF TGTGCCAGCAGCTTCCAGGGGCCCCGGCGGGGCTACACCTTC
few - TRBJ2-7 TRBV6-2/TRBV6-3 CASTPGSVISYEQYF TGTGCCAGCACCCCGGGTAGCGTAATCTCCTACGAGCAGTACTTC
- - TRBJ1-3 TRBV6-5 CASSYEGGGGRASGNTIYF TGTGCCAGCAGTTACGAAGGGGGGGGGGGCAGGGCGTCCGGAAACACCATATATTTT
few - TRBJ2-6 TRBV12-3/TRBV12-4 CASSLSDTGANVLTF TGTGCCAGCAGTTTAAGTGATACTGGGGCCAACGTCCTGACTTTC
- - TRBJ2-3 TRBV7-6 CASSPEGGPNTDTQYF TGTGCCAGCAGCCCGGAGGGGGGCCCTAACACAGATACGCAGTATTTT
many TRBD1 TRBJ2-2 TRBV7-9 CASSQQMGQGITGELFF TGTGCCAGCAGCCAGCAAATGGGACAGGGCATCACCGGGGAGCTGTTTTTT
- - TRBJ2-1 TRBV7-3 CASSSLDKNEQFF TGTGCCAGCAGCTCACTGGACAAAAATGAGCAGTTCTTC
- - TRBJ1-6 TRBV20-1 CSARDLNSPLHF TGCAGTGCTAGAGATCTGAATTCACCCCTCCACTTT
few - TRBJ1-1 TRBV27 CASSSPGGGTEAFF TGTGCCAGCAGTTCCCCGGGGGGTGGGACTGAAGCTTTCTTT
few - TRBJ2-7 TRBV3-1 CASSLGTPSWEQYF TGTGCCAGCAGCCTTGGGACCCCGTCTTGGGAGCAGTACTTC
many TRBD1 TRBJ1-1 TRBV5-1 CASSGQGSNTEAFF TGCGCCAGCAGCGGACAGGGGTCGAACACTGAAGCTTTCTTT
few TRBD1 TRBJ1-5 TRBV27 CASSLGQGQPQHF TGTGCCAGCAGTTTAGGACAGGGTCAGCCCCAGCATTTT
- TRBD1 TRBJ1-3 TRBV12-3/TRBV12-4 CASSFGTAQGADGNTIYF TGTGCCAGCAGTTTTGGAACCGCCCAGGGGGCAGATGGAAACACCATATATTTT
- TRBD1 TRBJ1-4 TRBV4-3 CASSLLPRQGINEKLFF TGCGCCAGCAGCCTTTTGCCCCGACAGGGGATTAATGAAAAACTGTTTTTT
- - TRBJ1-2 TRBV20-1 CSARDMESESLFHGYTF TGCAGTGCTAGAGATATGGAGTCTGAATCCCTCTTCCATGGCTACACCTTC
- - TRBJ1-1 TRBV27 CASSSQQGALAEAFF TGTGCCAGCAGTTCCCAACAGGGTGCCTTGGCTGAAGCTTTCTTT